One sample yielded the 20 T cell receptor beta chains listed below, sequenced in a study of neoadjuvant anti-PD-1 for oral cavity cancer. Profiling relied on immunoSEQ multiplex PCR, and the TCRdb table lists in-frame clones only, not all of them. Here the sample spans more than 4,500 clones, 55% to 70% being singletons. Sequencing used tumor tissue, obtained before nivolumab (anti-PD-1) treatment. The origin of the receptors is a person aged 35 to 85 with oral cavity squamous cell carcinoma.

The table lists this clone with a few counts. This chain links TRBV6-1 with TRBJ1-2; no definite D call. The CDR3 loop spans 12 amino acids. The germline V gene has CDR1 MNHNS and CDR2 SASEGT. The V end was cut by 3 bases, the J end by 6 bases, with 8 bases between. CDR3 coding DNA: TGTGCCAGCAGTGAGCACGGAGATGGCTACACCTTC. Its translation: CASSEHGDGYTF.

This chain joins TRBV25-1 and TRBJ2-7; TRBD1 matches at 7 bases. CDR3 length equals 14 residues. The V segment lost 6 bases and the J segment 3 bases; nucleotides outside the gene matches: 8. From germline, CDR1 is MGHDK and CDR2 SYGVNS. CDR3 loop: CASRDDRADYEQYF. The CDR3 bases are TGTGCCAGCAGAGACGACAGGGCAGACTACGAGCAGTACTTC.

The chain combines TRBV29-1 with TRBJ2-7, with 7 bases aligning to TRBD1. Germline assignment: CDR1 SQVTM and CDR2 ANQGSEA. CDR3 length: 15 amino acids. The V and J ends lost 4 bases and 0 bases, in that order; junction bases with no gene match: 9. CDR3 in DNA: TGCAGCGTTGTTTTGACAGGGTGGGGCTCCTACGAGCAGTACTTC. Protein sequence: CSVVLTGWGSYEQYF.

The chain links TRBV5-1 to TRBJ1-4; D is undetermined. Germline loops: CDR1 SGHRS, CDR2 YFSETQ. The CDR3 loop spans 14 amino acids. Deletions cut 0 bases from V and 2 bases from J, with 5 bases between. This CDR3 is CASSLGFTNEKLFF. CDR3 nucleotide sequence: TGCGCCAGCAGCTTGGGGTTCACTAATGAAAAACTGTTTTTT.

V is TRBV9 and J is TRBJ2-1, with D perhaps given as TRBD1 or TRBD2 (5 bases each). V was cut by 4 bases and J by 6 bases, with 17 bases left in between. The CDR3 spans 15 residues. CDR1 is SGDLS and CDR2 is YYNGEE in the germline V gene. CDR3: CASSPAGWDANEQFF. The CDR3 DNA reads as TGTGCCAGCAGCCCCGCGGGTTGGGACGCCAATGAGCAGTTCTTC.

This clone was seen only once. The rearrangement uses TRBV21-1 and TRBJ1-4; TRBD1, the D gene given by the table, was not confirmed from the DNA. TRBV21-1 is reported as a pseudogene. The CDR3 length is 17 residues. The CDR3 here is CASSARLAGVANEKLFF. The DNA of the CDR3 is TGTGCCAGCAGCGCACGCTTAGCAGGGGTTGCTAATGAAAAACTGTTTTTT.

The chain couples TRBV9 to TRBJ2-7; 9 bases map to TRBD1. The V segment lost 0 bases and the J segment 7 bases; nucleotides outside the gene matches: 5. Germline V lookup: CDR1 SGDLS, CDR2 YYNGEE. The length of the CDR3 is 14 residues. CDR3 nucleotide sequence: TGTGCCAGCAGCGTAGGGGACAGGGCTCGGGAGCAGTACTTC. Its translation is CASSVGDRAREQYF.

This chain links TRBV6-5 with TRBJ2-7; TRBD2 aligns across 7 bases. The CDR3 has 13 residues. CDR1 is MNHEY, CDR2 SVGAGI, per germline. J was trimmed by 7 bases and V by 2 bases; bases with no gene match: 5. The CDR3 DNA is TGTGCCAGCAGTTACCCGGGCGGGGGAGAGCAGTACTTC. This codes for CASSYPGGGEQYF.

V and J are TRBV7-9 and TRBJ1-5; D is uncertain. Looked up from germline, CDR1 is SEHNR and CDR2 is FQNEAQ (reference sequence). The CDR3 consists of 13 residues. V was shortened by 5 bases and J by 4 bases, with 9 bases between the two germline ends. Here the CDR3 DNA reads TGTGCCAGCAGCGCCGGGCCGAATCAGCCCCAGCATTTT. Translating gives CASSAGPNQPQHF.

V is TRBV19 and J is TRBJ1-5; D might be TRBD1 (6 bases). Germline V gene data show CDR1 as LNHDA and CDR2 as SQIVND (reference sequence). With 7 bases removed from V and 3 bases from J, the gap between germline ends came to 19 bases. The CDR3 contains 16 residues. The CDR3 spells CASIMGAGRSNQPQHF. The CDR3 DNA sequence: TGTGCCAGTATTATGGGGGCAGGTCGATCCAATCAGCCCCAGCATTTT.

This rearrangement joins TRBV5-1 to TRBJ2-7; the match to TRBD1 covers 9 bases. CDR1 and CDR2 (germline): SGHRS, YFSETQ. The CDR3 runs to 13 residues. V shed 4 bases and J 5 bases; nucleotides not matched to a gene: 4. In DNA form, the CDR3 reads TGCGCCAGCAGCCTGGACAGGGGAGACGAGCAGTACTTC. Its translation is CASSLDRGDEQYF.

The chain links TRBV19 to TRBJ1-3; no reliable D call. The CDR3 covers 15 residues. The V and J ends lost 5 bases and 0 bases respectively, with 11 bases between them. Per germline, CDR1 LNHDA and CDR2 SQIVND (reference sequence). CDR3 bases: TGTGCCAGTAGTGCGTACGGAATCTCTGGAAACACCATATATTTT. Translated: CASSAYGISGNTIYF.

CDR3 region: CATSRGGGEAFF. The CDR3 region has the DNA TGTGCCACCAGCCGAGGGGGCGGTGAAGCTTTCTTT. The chain is built from TRBV15 and TRBJ1-1; TRBD1 agrees at 7 bases. Germline CDR1 LNHNV, CDR2 YYDKDF (reference sequence). V shed 5 bases, J shed 7 bases, and the junction held 4 bases outside the gene matches. The CDR3 spans 12 residues.

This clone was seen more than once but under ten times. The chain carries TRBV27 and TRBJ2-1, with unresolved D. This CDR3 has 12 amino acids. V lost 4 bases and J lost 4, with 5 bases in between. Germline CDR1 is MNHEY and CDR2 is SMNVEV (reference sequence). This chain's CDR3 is CASSSTYNEQFF. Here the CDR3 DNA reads TGTGCCAGCAGTTCCACATACAATGAGCAGTTCTTC.

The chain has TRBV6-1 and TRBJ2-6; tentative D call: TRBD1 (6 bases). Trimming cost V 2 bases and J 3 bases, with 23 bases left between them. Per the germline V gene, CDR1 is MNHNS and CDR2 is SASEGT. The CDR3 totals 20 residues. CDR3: CASSERLSWGTNGGANVLTF. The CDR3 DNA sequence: TGTGCCAGCAGTGAAAGGCTGAGTTGGGGGACAAACGGTGGGGCCAACGTCCTGACTTTC.

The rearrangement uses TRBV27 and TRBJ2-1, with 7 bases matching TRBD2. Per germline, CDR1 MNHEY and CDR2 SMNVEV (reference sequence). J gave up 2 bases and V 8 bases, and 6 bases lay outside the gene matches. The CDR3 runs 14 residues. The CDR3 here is CASGGDGTYNEQFF. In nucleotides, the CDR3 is TGTGCCAGCGGGGGGGACGGAACCTACAATGAGCAGTTCTTC.

The CDR3 protein is CASSLGDRGRAGEQYF. In DNA form, the CDR3 reads TGTGCCAGCAGCTTGGGGGACCGGGGCCGGGCGGGCGAGCAGTACTTC. J is TRBJ2-7 and V is TRBV7-9; D may correspond to TRBD1 or TRBD2 (5 bases each). Germline CDR1 reads SEHNR; CDR2 reads FQNEAQ (reference sequence). The V and J ends lost 3 bases and 6 bases respectively, with 21 bases between them. The CDR3 sequence is 16 residues long.

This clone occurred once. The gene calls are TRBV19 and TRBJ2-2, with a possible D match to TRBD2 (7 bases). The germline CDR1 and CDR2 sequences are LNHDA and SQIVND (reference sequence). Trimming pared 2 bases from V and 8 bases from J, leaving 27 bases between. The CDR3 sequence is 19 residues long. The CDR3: CASSIHGGGYLGDLGELFF. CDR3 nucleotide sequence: TGTGCCAGTAGTATACATGGCGGGGGCTACCTGGGAGATCTTGGGGAGCTGTTTTTT. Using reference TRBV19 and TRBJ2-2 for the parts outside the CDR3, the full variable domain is DGGITQSPKYLFRKEGQNVTLSCEQNLNHDAMYWYRQDPGQGLRLIYYSQIVNDFQKGDIAEGYSVSREKKESFPLTVTSAQKNPTAFYLCASSIHGGGYLGDLGELFFGEGSRLTVL.

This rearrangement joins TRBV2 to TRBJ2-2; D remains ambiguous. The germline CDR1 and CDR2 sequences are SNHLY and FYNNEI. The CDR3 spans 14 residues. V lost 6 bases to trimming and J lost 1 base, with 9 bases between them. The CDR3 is CASRWTQNTGELFF. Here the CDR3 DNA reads TGTGCCAGCAGATGGACCCAGAACACCGGGGAGCTGTTTTTT.

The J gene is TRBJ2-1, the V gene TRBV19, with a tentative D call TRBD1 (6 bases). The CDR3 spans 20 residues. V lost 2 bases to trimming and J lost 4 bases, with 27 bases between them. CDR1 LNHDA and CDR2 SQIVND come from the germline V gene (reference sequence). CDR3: CASSIRVGQFLVRPYNEQFF. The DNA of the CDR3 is TGTGCCAGTAGTATAAGGGTCGGACAGTTCCTCGTTAGGCCTTACAATGAGCAGTTCTTC. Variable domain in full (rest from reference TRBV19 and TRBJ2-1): DGGITQSPKYLFRKEGQNVTLSCEQNLNHDAMYWYRQDPGQGLRLIYYSQIVNDFQKGDIAEGYSVSREKKESFPLTVTSAQKNPTAFYLCASSIRVGQFLVRPYNEQFFGPGTRLTVL.